This T cell receptor beta chain was recorded in a study of blood T cell repertoires in COVID-19. Across the study: There were acute and convalescent COVID-19 samples, and they came from the United States, Italy and Spain.

Produced via immunoSEQ multiplex PCR; TCRdb's table is partial and in-frame only. This sample has some 240,000 clones, with 89% found just once. After removal of 2 bases from V and 5 bases from J, the junction contained 1 base not matched to a gene. There are 13 residues in the CDR3. Germline loops: CDR1 SGHRS, CDR2 YFSETQ. The chain joins TRBV5-1 to TRBJ2-5, with TRBD2 matching 9 bases. This clonotype originated in a woman aged 40 to 50 who had recovered from COVID-19. Sequencing was carried out using peripheral blood. CDR3 residues: CASSFTSGETQYF. CDR3 DNA sequence: TGCGCCAGCAGCTTTACTAGCGGGGAGACCCAGTACTTC. Supplemented by reference TRBV5-1 and TRBJ2-5, the full variable domain reads KAGVTQTPRYLIKTRGQQVTLSCSPISGHRSVSWYQQTPGQGLQFLFEYFSETQRNKGNFPGRFSGRQFSNSRSEMNVSTLELGDSALYLCASSFTSGETQYFGPGTRLLVL.